This TCR beta chain stems from a study of T cell responses to AZD1222 COVID-19 vaccine. Findings of the study overall: Spike-wide vaccine-associated CD4 TCRs dominated at 160-218 and 743-854. Females made up more of the donors, who were largely white British, and clonal diversity may have come out too low.

Clones were read by immunoSEQ multiplex PCR, and TCRdb kept only the in-frame ones, dropping some. Of more than 50,000 clones in the sample, 84% are singletons; the top ten hold 15% to 25%. This clone was seen a few times. What it binds is unknown. The germline V and J ends were trimmed by 0 bases and 0 bases, with 11 bases remaining between them. This CDR3 region has 16 residues. Germline CDR1 LNHDA, CDR2 SQIVND (reference sequence). The sequence came from an adult in good health. The starting material was peripheral blood, obtained on day 0 of AZD1222 vaccination. The genes are TRBV19 and TRBJ2-5; D call uncertain. The CDR3 sequence: CASSIELATYQETQYF. The CDR3 coding sequence is TGTGCCAGTAGTATAGAGCTGGCGACTTACCAAGAGACCCAGTACTTC.